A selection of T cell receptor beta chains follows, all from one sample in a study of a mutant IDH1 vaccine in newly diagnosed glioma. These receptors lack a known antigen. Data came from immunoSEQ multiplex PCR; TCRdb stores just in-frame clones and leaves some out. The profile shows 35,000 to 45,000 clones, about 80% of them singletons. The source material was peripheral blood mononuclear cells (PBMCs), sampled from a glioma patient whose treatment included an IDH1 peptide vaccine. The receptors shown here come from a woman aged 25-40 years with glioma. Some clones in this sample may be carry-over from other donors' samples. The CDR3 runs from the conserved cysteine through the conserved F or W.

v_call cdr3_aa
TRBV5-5 CASSLAVTPDTQYF
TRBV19 CASSYGLAVNNEQFF
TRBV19 CASSGGAPYNEQFF
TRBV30 CAWGTSGRQFF
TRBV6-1 CASHYSTEGQFF
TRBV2 CASSDTPREQYF
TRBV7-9 CASSLQGASTDTQYF
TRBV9 CASSAPGGTGANVLTF
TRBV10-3 CAISDSGGLDTEAFF
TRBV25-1 CASSADGGFNTEAFF
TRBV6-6 CASSYRLAGQETQYF